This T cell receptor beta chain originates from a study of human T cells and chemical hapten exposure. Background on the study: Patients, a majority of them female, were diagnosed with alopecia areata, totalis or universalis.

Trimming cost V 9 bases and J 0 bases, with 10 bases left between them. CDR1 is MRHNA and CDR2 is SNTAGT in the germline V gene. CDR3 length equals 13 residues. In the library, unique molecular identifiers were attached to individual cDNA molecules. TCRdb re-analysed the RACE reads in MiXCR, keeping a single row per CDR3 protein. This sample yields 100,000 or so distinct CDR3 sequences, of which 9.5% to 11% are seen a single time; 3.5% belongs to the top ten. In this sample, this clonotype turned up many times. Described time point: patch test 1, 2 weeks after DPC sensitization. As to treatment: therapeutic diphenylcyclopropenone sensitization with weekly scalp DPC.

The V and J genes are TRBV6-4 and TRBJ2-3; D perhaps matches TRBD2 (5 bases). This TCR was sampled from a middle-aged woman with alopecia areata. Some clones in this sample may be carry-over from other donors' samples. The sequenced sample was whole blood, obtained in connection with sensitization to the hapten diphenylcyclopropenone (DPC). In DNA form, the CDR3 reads TGTGCCAGTGGGGAGACTAGCACAGATACGCAGTATTTT. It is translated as CASGETSTDTQYF.